This T cell receptor (beta chain) was captured by sequencing in a study of radiotherapy plus CTLA-4 blockade in lung cancer. V lost 9 bases, J lost 7 bases, and 14 bases stayed unmatched. Germline CDR1 is SGHAT and CDR2 is FQNNGV. This CDR3 spans 15 amino acids. The repertoire was sequenced with immunoSEQ multiplex PCR; TCRdb's copy has only in-frame clones and lacks some. This repertoire shows over 85,000 clones, roughly 74% found once; its top ten account for around 2.8%. This chain links TRBV11-2 with TRBJ2-1, with 8 positions matching TRBD1. Source: peripheral blood, taken from a patient treated with radiotherapy plus ipilimumab. The sequence came from a human donor with non-small cell lung cancer who had a partial response to radiotherapy plus ipilimumab. Some clones in this sample may be carry-over from other donors' samples. The CDR3 DNA is TGTGCCAGTTTAAGGGACAGGTGGAAGGGGAATGAGCAGTTCTTC. This translates into CASLRDRWKGNEQFF. Full variable domain (missing parts from reference TRBV11-2 and TRBJ2-1): EAGVAQSPRYKIIEKRQSVAFWCNPISGHATLYWYQQILGQGPKLLIQFQNNGVVDDSQLPKDRFSAERLKGVDSTLKIQPAKLEDSAVYLCASLRDRWKGNEQFFGPGTRLTVL.